The 17 T cell receptor beta chains below come from one sample, sequenced in a study of T cell responses to AZD1222 COVID-19 vaccine. The assay was immunoSEQ multiplex PCR, and TCRdb's table has in-frame clones only and misses some. The table records around 120,000 clones, 88% of them present only once. Here the sequenced sample was peripheral blood, taken on day 0 of MenACWY control vaccination. These TCRs come from an adult in good health.

This rearrangement joins TRBV27 to TRBJ2-1; 7 bases map to TRBD1. The CDR3 is made up of 17 amino acids. Germline CDR1 and CDR2: MNHEY and SMNVEV (reference sequence). V trimming: 3 bases; J trimming: 9 bases; junction bases outside the gene matches: 17. CDR3 in amino acids: CASSFRARGTFGSEQFF. The CDR3 DNA sequence: TGTGCCAGCAGTTTCCGGGCCAGGGGGACCTTCGGTAGTGAGCAGTTCTTC.

V is TRBV5-1 and J is TRBJ1-6, with no clear D. This CDR3 is 12 amino acids long. Germline CDR1 is SGHRS and CDR2 is YFSETQ. Trimming took off 0 bases at V and 12 bases at J, with 7 bases between the two ends. The CDR3 region has the DNA TGCGCCAGCAGCTTGGCCGGGGTACCCCTCCACTTT. Encoded protein: CASSLAGVPLHF.

The J gene is TRBJ2-2, the V gene TRBV9; D uncertain. Looked up from germline, CDR1 is SGDLS and CDR2 is YYNGEE. CDR3 length: 14 amino acids. V dropped 4 bases and J dropped 5 bases, with 12 bases sitting between them. The CDR3 region is CASSPLGATGELFF. Here the CDR3 DNA reads TGTGCCAGCAGCCCACTGGGTGCTACCGGGGAGCTGTTTTTT.

The V call is TRBV5-5, the J call TRBJ1-6; D remains ambiguous. The CDR3 is 15 residues long. The germline V gene has CDR1 SGHKS and CDR2 YYEKEE (reference sequence). The V end was cut by 2 bases, the J end by 6 bases, with 12 bases between. The CDR3 protein is CASSLGPASNSPLHF. For the CDR3, the DNA is TGTGCCAGCAGCTTAGGCCCTGCTTCTAATTCACCCCTCCACTTT.

This clone was recorded once. The chain carries TRBV6-5 and TRBJ1-1; tentatively, D is TRBD1 (5 bases). The ends were cut back, 5 bases at V and 4 bases at J, with 11 bases in the middle. CDR3 length: 13 residues. The germline V gene encodes CDR1 MNHEY and CDR2 SVGAGI. Here the CDR3 DNA reads TGTGCCAGCAGTCTTGCGGGACCCACTGAAGCTTTCTTT. Translating it yields CASSLAGPTEAFF.

The chain has TRBV11-2 and TRBJ2-7; 11 bases fit TRBD2. V trimming: 4 bases; J trimming: 6 bases; junction bases outside the gene matches: 2. The CDR3 covers 13 residues. CDR1 and CDR2 (germline): SGHAT, FQNNGV. The DNA for the CDR3 is TGTGCCAGCAGCTACGGGACTAGCGGCGAGCAGTACTTC. Its protein is CASSYGTSGEQYF.

The V gene is TRBV10-1, the J gene TRBJ2-3; D uncertain. The CDR3 extends over 13 amino acids. V dropped 4 bases and J dropped 1 base, with 6 bases sitting between them. Germline CDR1 is WNHNN and CDR2 is SYGVQD (reference sequence). For the CDR3, the DNA is TGCGCCAGCAGTGCCCGGGGCACAGATACGCAGTATTTT. Its protein is CASSARGTDTQYF.

V usage is TRBV5-4 and J usage is TRBJ2-5; 8 positions match TRBD2. V dropped 0 bases and J dropped 5; count of bases not matched to a gene: 12. The CDR3 runs 17 residues. Germline CDR1 and CDR2: SGHNT and YYREEE (reference sequence). The CDR3 sequence is CASSLAAAGVGRETQYF. In DNA, the CDR3 is TGTGCCAGCAGCTTGGCCGCAGCGGGGGTAGGCCGGGAGACCCAGTACTTC.

As for this clone: At one of its ends the junction is not consistent with the germline gene, which may arise from a read error. V is TRBV2 and J is TRBJ2-7; the D call may be TRBD1 or TRBD2 (5 bases each). Germline values: CDR1 SNHLY, CDR2 FYNNEI. The CDR3 spans 14 residues. CDR3 residues: CASTRGVGAYEQYF. Written as DNA, the CDR3 is TGTGCTAGCACTAGGGGAGTCGGAGCCTACGAGCAGTACTTC.

This chain joins TRBV20-1 and TRBJ2-7; the D is unclear. V was trimmed by 8 bases and J by 0 bases, leaving 5 bases between them. From germline, CDR1 is DFQATT and CDR2 SNEGSKA (reference sequence). This CDR3 contains 10 residues. DNA of the CDR3: TGCAGTTCGAGCTCCTACGAGCAGTACTTC. Translating gives CSSSSYEQYF.

The rearrangement links TRBV19 to TRBJ1-1; TRBD1 might be the D (6 bases). Per germline, CDR1 LNHDA and CDR2 SQIVND (reference sequence). The CDR3 contains 14 residues. The V end was cut by 3 bases, the J end by 5 bases, with 13 bases between. In nucleotides, the CDR3 is TGTGCCAGTAGTATTCGAGACAGGTTGACTGAAGCTTTCTTT. Protein: CASSIRDRLTEAFF.

V and J are TRBV7-2 and TRBJ2-1; D uncertain. The V gene's germline CDR1 is SGHTA and CDR2 FQGNSA. V was trimmed by 5 bases and J by 6 bases, leaving 11 bases between them. There are 13 residues in the CDR3. The CDR3: CASSLTPPNEQFF. The CDR3 DNA sequence: TGTGCCAGCAGCCTTACCCCACCCAATGAGCAGTTCTTC.

This chain joins TRBV2 and TRBJ2-1; D is undetermined. Trimming shortened V by 6 bases and J by 6 bases, and 9 bases separated the two germline ends. The CDR3 loop spans 12 amino acids. Germline V gene sequence: CDR1 SNHLY, CDR2 FYNNEI. In DNA form, the CDR3 reads TGTGCCAGCAGGTCCGGGTTCAATGAGCAGTTCTTC. Amino acids: CASRSGFNEQFF.

The rearrangement uses TRBV4-2 and TRBJ2-7; unclear D gene. The germline V and J ends were trimmed by 0 bases and 2 bases, with 5 bases remaining between them. The CDR3 loop spans 13 amino acids. Germline CDR1 reads LGHNA; CDR2 reads YNFKEQ. The DNA of the CDR3 is TGTGCCAGCAGCCAAGACAGAACCTACGAGCAGTACTTC. Translating it yields CASSQDRTYEQYF.

The sample holds a few counts of this clone. This chain uses TRBV2 with TRBJ2-7; D gene ambiguous. Germline loops: CDR1 SNHLY, CDR2 FYNNEI. V gave up 3 bases and J gave up 0 bases, with 6 bases separating them. The CDR3 runs to 13 residues. The CDR3 is CASSDWHSYEQYF. The CDR3 coding sequence is TGTGCCAGCAGTGACTGGCACTCCTACGAGCAGTACTTC.

The chain couples TRBV27 to TRBJ2-1; D gene unclear. This CDR3 is built from 16 residues. Trimming left V 3 bases short and J 5 bases short, with 17 bases between. Germline CDR1 is MNHEY and CDR2 is SMNVEV (reference sequence). Written as DNA, the CDR3 is TGTGCCAGCAGTTTGCTAGGAGCTGTAATGGACAATGAGCAGTTCTTC. The encoded protein is CASSLLGAVMDNEQFF.

V is TRBV14 and J is TRBJ2-7; the D is unclear. Germline loops: CDR1 SGHDN, CDR2 FVKESK. The germline V and J ends were trimmed by 0 bases and 3 bases, with 6 bases remaining between them. CDR3 length: 13 amino acids. The DNA of the CDR3 is TGTGCCAGCAGCCAAGAGCACGGCTACGAGCAGTACTTC. This codes for CASSQEHGYEQYF.